These T cell receptor beta chains were read from a single sample in a study of shared clonotypes between healthy human individuals. Sequencing used immunoSEQ multiplex PCR; TCRdb keeps in-frame clones, though not all of them. The sample lists roughly 2 million clones; about 95% were seen once. Sequencing was performed on naive CD8+ T cells sorted from blood. These receptors all come from a man between 18 and 29 years old in good health. Each CDR3 is given with its conserved first and last residue. The D gene is left open where the match is weak. Where a row states a size, it is once, few, many or the class of an expanded clone; other rows omit it.

>TRBJ1-2|TRBV7-9|TRBD1|.
CASSPDRAHYGYTF
TGTGCCAGCAGCCCCGACAGGGCGCACTATGGCTACACCTTC
>TRBJ2-7|TRBV11-2|TRBD1|.
CASRDPGQVYEQYF
TGTGCCAGCAGGGATCCGGGACAGGTTTACGAGCAGTACTTC
>TRBJ1-2|TRBV19|.|.
CASSLIEDNYGYTF
TGTGCCAGTAGCCTTATTGAGGACAACTATGGCTACACCTTC
>TRBJ1-4|TRBV2|.|once
CASIRSTETNEKLFF
TGTGCCAGCATACGGAGTACAGAAACTAATGAAAAACTGTTTTTT
>TRBJ2-7|TRBV6-6|TRBD2|.
CASSYRLAGTYEQYF
TGTGCCAGCAGTTACAGACTAGCGGGGACCTACGAGCAGTACTTC
>TRBJ2-5|TRBV9|TRBD2|once
CASSVVPSGGQGTQYF
TGTGCCAGCAGCGTAGTTCCTAGCGGGGGCCAAGGGACCCAGTACTTC
>TRBJ2-5|TRBV4-3|.|.
CASSQDVGVQETQYF
TGCGCCAGCAGCCAAGATGTCGGGGTCCAAGAGACCCAGTACTTC
>TRBJ2-1|TRBV9|TRBD2|.
CASSSQREGSNEQFF
TGTGCCAGCAGCTCCCAGCGGGAGGGCTCCAATGAGCAGTTCTTC
>TRBJ2-3|TRBV6-5|.|.
CASGLDTDTQYF
TGTGCCAGCGGGCTTGACACAGATACGCAGTATTTT
>TRBJ1-3|TRBV7-9|TRBD1|few
CASPGGYSGNTIYF
TGTGCCAGCCCAGGGGGCTACTCTGGAAACACCATATATTTT
>TRBJ2-3|TRBV10-3|TRBD1|.
CAISEPSDRGGRDTQYF
TGTGCCATCAGTGAGCCCTCGGACAGGGGAGGGAGAGATACGCAGTATTTT
>TRBJ1-1|TRBV13|.|.
CASSFQGNTEAFF
TGTGCCAGCAGTTTCCAGGGGAACACTGAAGCTTTCTTT
>TRBJ1-6|TRBV27|.|.
CASSFGSYNSPLHF
TGTGCCAGCAGTTTTGGCTCCTATAATTCACCCCTCCACTTT
>TRBJ2-7|TRBV7-9|.|.
CASSPPEPYEQYF
TGTGCCAGCAGCCCCCCGGAACCCTACGAGCAGTACTTC
>TRBJ2-7|TRBV5-4|TRBD2|.
CASSPEGLAGANEQYF
TGTGCCAGCAGCCCGGAGGGACTAGCGGGAGCTAACGAGCAGTACTTC
>TRBJ2-1|TRBV30|.|.
CAWSVQNEQFF
TGTGCCTGGAGTGTACAGAATGAGCAGTTCTTC
>TRBJ1-1|TRBV5-1|TRBD1|.
CASSTRQGGEAFF
TGCGCCAGCAGCACCAGACAGGGCGGTGAAGCTTTCTTT
>TRBJ1-6|TRBV30|.|.
CAWSVKDINSPLHF
TGTGCCTGGAGTGTTAAGGACATAAATTCACCCCTCCACTTT
>TRBJ2-3|TRBV5-1|TRBD2|.
CASSLFGLAGVTDTQYF
TGCGCCAGCAGCTTATTCGGGCTAGCGGGTGTCACAGATACGCAGTATTTT
>TRBJ2-5|TRBV7-6|TRBD1|.
CASSKTGGLETQYF
TGTGCCAGCAGCAAGACAGGGGGCCTGGAGACCCAGTACTTC
>TRBJ1-5|TRBV6-1|.|.
CASSERGRSNQPQHF
TGTGCCAGCAGTGAACGGGGTAGGAGCAATCAGCCCCAGCATTTT
>TRBJ2-7|TRBV29-1|.|.
CSVVGDYEQYF
TGCAGCGTTGTAGGCGACTACGAGCAGTACTTC
>TRBJ1-6|TRBV27|.|.
CASSLQGIFSPLHF
TGTGCCAGCAGTTTACAGGGCATCTTTTCACCCCTCCACTTT
>TRBJ1-2|TRBV7-9|.|.
CASSFLRDGPYYGYTF
TGTGCCAGCAGCTTCCTCCGGGACGGCCCCTACTATGGCTACACCTTC
>TRBJ1-6|TRBV4-1|.|.
CASSQERTEYNSPLHF
TGCGCCAGCAGCCAAGAAAGGACCGAGTATAATTCACCCCTCCACTTT
>TRBJ1-5|TRBV27|.|.
CASSWAPGGQPQHF
TGTGCCAGCAGTTGGGCCCCGGGGGGACAGCCCCAGCATTTT
>TRBJ2-7|TRBV6-1|.|.
CASSAHATDSYEQYF
TGTGCCAGCAGTGCTCATGCGACTGACTCCTACGAGCAGTACTTC
>TRBJ2-3|TRBV30|.|.
CAWSGGEPQYF
TGTGCCTGGAGTGGGGGGGAACCGCAGTATTTT
>TRBJ2-5|TRBV6-5|TRBD1|.
CASSYSGQGALETQYF
TGTGCCAGCAGTTACTCGGGACAGGGGGCTCTGGAGACCCAGTACTTC
>TRBJ1-5|TRBV10-2|.|.
CASSEDRPDQPQHF
TGCGCCAGCAGTGAGGACAGGCCAGATCAGCCCCAGCATTTT
>TRBJ2-3|TRBV4-3|.|.
CASSLTGRGTDTQYF
TGCGCCAGCAGCCTTACGGGCAGGGGCACAGATACGCAGTATTTT
>TRBJ2-2|TRBV5-6|.|.
CASSQGTLGPVGELFF
TGTGCCAGCAGCCAAGGGACCTTGGGACCGGTCGGGGAGCTGTTTTTT
>TRBJ2-1|TRBV7-9|.|.
CASSQVTGTPFF
TGTGCCAGCAGCCAGGTGACAGGGACTCCGTTCTTC
>TRBJ2-7|TRBV7-6|.|.
CASGAGPDYEQYF
TGTGCCAGCGGGGCCGGGCCAGACTACGAGCAGTACTTC
>TRBJ2-5|TRBV10-3|TRBD1|.
CAISGDDRGVQETQYF
TGTGCCATCAGTGGGGATGACAGGGGGGTCCAAGAGACCCAGTACTTC
>TRBJ2-2|TRBV28|.|.
CASTPGVSPNTGELFF
TGTGCCAGCACTCCCGGGGTGAGCCCGAACACCGGGGAGCTGTTTTTT
>TRBJ2-7|TRBV4-1|.|few
CASSQRGGYEQYF
TGCGCCAGCAGCCAGAGAGGGGGGTACGAGCAGTACTTC